One sample yielded the 18 T cell receptor beta chains listed below, sequenced in a study of blood T cell repertoires in COVID-19. The protocol was immunoSEQ multiplex PCR, while the TCRdb copy is restricted to in-frame clones and leaves out a portion. The table has around 390,000 clones, just under 90% seen once. The sequenced sample was PBMCs or T cells enriched from blood (not recorded which). All receptors come from a woman between 50 and 59 years old who had recovered from COVID-19.

The V and J genes are TRBV5-1 and TRBJ2-1; D is unclear. V lost 0 bases, J lost 16 bases, and 26 bases lay in between. The CDR3 runs 16 residues. The germline gives CDR1 SGHRS, CDR2 YFSETQ. DNA of the CDR3: TGCGCCAGCAGCTTGGGGTCGGTGGTACGCGGTAGTATTGCTTTCTTC. Its protein product is CASSLGSVVRGSIAFF.

This clone came up once. The gene calls are TRBV9 and TRBJ2-3; D ambiguous. Germline V gives CDR1 SGDLS, CDR2 YYNGEE. The CDR3 has 13 residues. V was shortened by 0 bases and J by 5 bases, with 7 bases between the two germline ends. CDR3 bases: TGTGCCAGCAGCGTAGCTGGGCTAGATACGCAGTATTTT. This sequence encodes CASSVAGLDTQYF.

This chain joins TRBV13 and TRBJ2-3; 9 bases map to TRBD1. Germline V gene sequence: CDR1 PRHDT, CDR2 FYEKMQ (reference sequence). There are 15 residues in the CDR3. V lost 6 bases and J lost 6; bases outside the gene matches: 10. The DNA of the CDR3 is TGTGCCAGCAGATTATCCGGGACAGGGCGTGATACGCAGTATTTT. Protein: CASRLSGTGRDTQYF.

V and J are TRBV4-2 and TRBJ2-7; 9 bases fit TRBD2. The ends lost 0 bases at V and 2 bases at J; junction bases unmatched: 11. This CDR3 is built from 18 residues. From germline, CDR1 is LGHNA and CDR2 YNFKEQ. The CDR3 loop is CASSQDLPMRLAAYEQYF. CDR3 nucleotide sequence: TGTGCCAGCAGCCAAGATCTCCCAATGAGACTAGCGGCCTACGAGCAGTACTTC.

The chain couples TRBV5-5 to TRBJ2-3, with 7 positions matching TRBD1. Germline loops: CDR1 SGHKS, CDR2 YYEKEE (reference sequence). The CDR3 is made up of 15 amino acids. With V trimmed by 4 bases and J by 3 bases, 8 bases remained unmatched. The CDR3 loop reads CASSTRQGITDTQYF. CDR3 sequence (DNA): TGTGCCAGCAGCACCCGACAGGGTATAACAGATACGCAGTATTTT.

The rearrangement links TRBV7-2 to TRBJ2-4; 10 bases line up with TRBD2. V was clipped by 5 bases and J by 2 bases; unmatched bases: 6. The CDR3 covers 16 residues. Germline CDR1 SGHTA, CDR2 FQGNSA. The CDR3 loop reads CASSLTSGVSKNIQYF. Here the CDR3 DNA reads TGTGCCAGCAGCCTAACTAGCGGGGTTTCCAAAAACATTCAGTACTTC.

The chain carries TRBV2 and TRBJ1-2, with 8 bases lining up with TRBD1. Germline V lookup: CDR1 SNHLY, CDR2 FYNNEI. The CDR3 contains 15 residues. V shed 7 bases, J shed 2 bases, and the junction held 9 bases outside the gene matches. The CDR3 region has the DNA TGTGCCAGCACCGGGAGGACAGGGCGGAACTATGGCTACACCTTC. This gives the protein CASTGRTGRNYGYTF.

This chain links TRBV29-1 with TRBJ2-1; D may be TRBD2 (6 bases). The CDR3 covers 11 residues. Deletions cut 8 bases from V and 9 bases from J, with 14 bases between. Germline V lookup: CDR1 SQVTM, CDR2 ANQGSEA. CDR3 sequence: CSYPGVAEQFF. The CDR3 DNA sequence: TGCAGCTACCCGGGGGTCGCTGAGCAGTTCTTC.

The table lists this clone with a count of one. The chain links TRBV27 to TRBJ1-2; TRBD1 might be the D (5 bases). Germline CDR1 and CDR2: MNHEY and SMNVEV (reference sequence). The CDR3 has 13 residues. V lost 2 bases to trimming and J lost 6 bases, with 10 bases between them. The CDR3 region has the DNA TGTGCCAGCAGTTTAGCAGGGTACGATGGCTACACCTTC. Amino acid sequence: CASSLAGYDGYTF.

This clone showed up just once. This sequence joins TRBV5-5 and TRBJ2-5; D possibly corresponds to TRBD1 (5 bases). Trimming cost V 0 bases and J 5 bases, with 14 bases left between them. Germline values: CDR1 SGHKS, CDR2 YYEKEE (reference sequence). CDR3 length: 15 amino acids. For the CDR3, the DNA is TGTGCCAGCAGCTTGGTTGGGGCGCAGGGTGAGACCCAGTACTTC. Amino acid sequence: CASSLVGAQGETQYF.

The genes are TRBV30 and TRBJ2-3, with 10 bases aligning to TRBD2. In germline, CDR1 is GTSNPN, CDR2 SVGIG (reference sequence). The CDR3 sequence is 12 residues long. The trim removed 5 bases at V and 10 bases at J, leaving 6 bases unmatched. CDR3 protein: CAWLIAGGAQYF. CDR3 nucleotide sequence: TGTGCCTGGCTTATAGCGGGGGGCGCGCAGTATTTT.

This clone occurred many times. The V and J genes are TRBV6-1 and TRBJ2-7; D may be TRBD2 (6 bases). The CDR3 covers 13 residues. Trimming left V 3 bases short and J 2 bases short, with 8 bases between. CDR1 is MNHNS and CDR2 is SASEGT in the germline V gene. CDR3: CASSDGGPYEQYF. Here the CDR3 DNA reads TGTGCCAGCAGTGACGGAGGGCCCTACGAGCAGTACTTC.

The chain joins TRBV10-3 to TRBJ2-7, with 7 bases matching TRBD1. The CDR3 covers 13 residues. With 6 bases clipped from V and 4 bases from J, the junction kept 6 bases outside the gene matches. Germline V gives CDR1 ENHRY, CDR2 SYGVKD. Written as DNA, the CDR3 is TGTGCCATCAGCTCGGGACAGACGTACGAGCAGTACTTC. It encodes CAISSGQTYEQYF.

Regarding this clone: Within the sample, other DNA sequences also encode this same CDR3. The chain employs TRBV2 and TRBJ1-5; D is ambiguous. V was clipped by 4 bases and J by 0 bases, with 4 bases between them. This CDR3 region has 13 residues. The germline CDR1 and CDR2 sequences are SNHLY and FYNNEI. In DNA, the CDR3 is TGTGCCAGCAGTGTTTATAGCAATCAGCCCCAGCATTTT. It is translated as CASSVYSNQPQHF.

Only a few counts were recorded for this clone. This sequence joins TRBV27 and TRBJ1-3; D unclear. There are 15 residues in the CDR3. Trimming pared 2 bases from V and 0 bases from J, leaving 8 bases between. Germline V lookup: CDR1 MNHEY, CDR2 SMNVEV (reference sequence). CDR3 in DNA: TGTGCCAGCAGTTTAACGGGAAACTCTGGAAACACCATATATTTT. Translation gives CASSLTGNSGNTIYF.

The rearrangement uses TRBV28 and TRBJ1-2; a possible D gene is TRBD1 (6 bases). In germline, CDR1 is MDHEN, CDR2 SYDVKM. The germline V and J ends were trimmed by 5 bases and 0 bases, with 13 bases remaining between them. The CDR3 consists of 15 residues. The CDR3 region is CASSLGTPTNYGYTF. As DNA, the CDR3 is TGTGCCAGCAGTCTCGGGACACCAACTAACTATGGCTACACCTTC.

The chain is built from TRBV6-2 or TRBV6-3 and TRBJ1-2; no clear D. The germline V and J ends were trimmed by 7 bases and 6 bases, with 15 bases remaining between them. This CDR3 is 13 amino acids long. In germline, CDR1 is MNHEY, CDR2 SVGEGT. The CDR3 is CASNPGASNGYTF. CDR3 DNA: TGTGCCAGCAACCCCGGAGCCTCCAATGGCTACACCTTC.

The chain uses TRBV5-8 and TRBJ1-5; possible D gene TRBD1, 6 bases. Germline CDR1 and CDR2: SGHTS and YDEGEE. Trimming left V 0 bases short and J 2 bases short, with 18 bases between. The CDR3 runs 18 residues. The CDR3 DNA sequence: TGTGCCAGCAGCTTGGGGTTTGGGGGTACAGGGCGCAATCAGCCCCAGCATTTT. It yields the protein CASSLGFGGTGRNQPQHF. Combining the CDR3 with reference TRBV5-8 and TRBJ1-5 gives the whole variable domain EAGVTQSPTHLIKTRGQQATLRCSPISGHTSVYWYQQALGLGLQFLLWYDEGEERNRGNFPPRFSGRQFPNYSSELNVNALELEDSALYLCASSLGFGGTGRNQPQHFGDGTRLSIL.